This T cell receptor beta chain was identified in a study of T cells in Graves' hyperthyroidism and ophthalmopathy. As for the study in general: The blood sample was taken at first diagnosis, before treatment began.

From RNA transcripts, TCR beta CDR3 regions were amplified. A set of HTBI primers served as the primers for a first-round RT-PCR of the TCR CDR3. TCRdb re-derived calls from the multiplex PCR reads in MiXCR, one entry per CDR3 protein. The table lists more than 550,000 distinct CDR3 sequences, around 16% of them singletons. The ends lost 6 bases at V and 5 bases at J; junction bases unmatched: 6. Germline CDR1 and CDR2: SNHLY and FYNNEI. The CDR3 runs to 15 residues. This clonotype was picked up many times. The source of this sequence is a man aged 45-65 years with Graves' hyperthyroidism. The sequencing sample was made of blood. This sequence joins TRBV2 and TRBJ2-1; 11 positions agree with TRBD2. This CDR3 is CASRFTSGGDNEQFF. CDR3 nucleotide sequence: TGTGCCAGCAGATTCACTAGCGGGGGCGACAATGAGCAGTTCTTC.